The rows below give T cell receptor beta chains drawn from one sample of a study of T-cell memory formation after mild COVID-19. One entry per CDR3 protein results from TCRdb running MiXCR on the 5' RACE reads. The table lists around 450,000 distinct CDR3 sequences, 20% of them singletons. The specimen sequenced was PBMCs or a T cell subset sorted from them (not recorded which). Receptor source: an adult woman who had mild COVID-19 (a few samples of this study predate the infection). Cell type and time point are not known. Both conserved end residues are part of each CDR3. Each record gives: clone size, J gene, D gene, V gene, CDR3 DNA, CDR3 protein. A D gene is named only where the DNA matches it firmly. Size is stated for part of the rows, as once, few or many counts, or as a class when the clone is expanded.

clone_size: few; j_call: TRBJ2-1; d_call: .; v_call: TRBV30; cdr3_nt: TGTGCCTGGAGGGAGGTACGGAGGCAGTTCTTC; cdr3_aa: CAWREVRRQFF
clone_size: .; j_call: TRBJ2-7; d_call: TRBD2; v_call: TRBV6-5; cdr3_nt: TGTGCCAGCAGTCCCGGGACTAGCCGCTACGAGCAGTACTTC; cdr3_aa: CASSPGTSRYEQYF
clone_size: .; j_call: TRBJ2-2; d_call: TRBD2; v_call: TRBV5-5; cdr3_nt: TGTGCCAGCAGCTTGGCCTACACTAGCGCGGCGTGGACCGGGGAGCTGTTTTTT; cdr3_aa: CASSLAYTSAAWTGELFF
clone_size: few; j_call: TRBJ2-2; d_call: TRBD2; v_call: TRBV5-1; cdr3_nt: TGCGCCAGCAGCCTGAGGACTAGCGGATTCACCGGGGAGCTGTTTTTT; cdr3_aa: CASSLRTSGFTGELFF
clone_size: few; j_call: TRBJ2-1; d_call: .; v_call: TRBV7-9; cdr3_nt: TGTGCCAGCAGCTTAGCGGTCGGGAGCTCCTACAATGAGCAGTTCTTC; cdr3_aa: CASSLAVGSSYNEQFF
clone_size: .; j_call: TRBJ2-3; d_call: .; v_call: TRBV20-1; cdr3_nt: TGCAGTGCTAGTGGAGGGGGGGCCGTTTCTACGCAGTATTTT; cdr3_aa: CSASGGGAVSTQYF
clone_size: .; j_call: TRBJ2-1; d_call: TRBD2; v_call: TRBV7-6; cdr3_nt: TGTGCCAGCAGCTGGGGACTAGCGCAAGGGGATGAGCAGTTCTTC; cdr3_aa: CASSWGLAQGDEQFF
clone_size: few; j_call: TRBJ1-2; d_call: TRBD1; v_call: TRBV5-1; cdr3_nt: TGCGCCAGCAGCTCTGGCGGGACAGCCTATGGCTACACCTTC; cdr3_aa: CASSSGGTAYGYTF
clone_size: .; j_call: TRBJ2-3; d_call: TRBD1; v_call: TRBV7-9; cdr3_nt: TGTGCCAGCAGCTTATCAAGAGGGACAGGGATCGATACGCAGTATTTT; cdr3_aa: CASSLSRGTGIDTQYF
clone_size: .; j_call: TRBJ2-1; d_call: .; v_call: TRBV20-1; cdr3_nt: TGCAGTGCTAGAGCCTCTACTTGGGATGAGCAGTTCTTC; cdr3_aa: CSARASTWDEQFF
clone_size: few; j_call: TRBJ2-7; d_call: .; v_call: TRBV7-9; cdr3_nt: TGTGCCAGCAGCTTAGCCCACGCGACAGACTCCTACGAGCAGTACTTC; cdr3_aa: CASSLAHATDSYEQYF
clone_size: .; j_call: TRBJ2-1; d_call: .; v_call: TRBV9; cdr3_nt: TGTGCCAGCAGCGTTTCTAGGACTACCGACTCCTACAATGAGCAGTTCTTC; cdr3_aa: CASSVSRTTDSYNEQFF
clone_size: few; j_call: TRBJ2-5; d_call: .; v_call: TRBV7-2; cdr3_nt: TGTGCCAGCAGCTCGACAGGCTTAGAGACCCAGTACTTC; cdr3_aa: CASSSTGLETQYF
clone_size: .; j_call: TRBJ1-6; d_call: .; v_call: TRBV2; cdr3_nt: TGTGCCAGCAGTACCCGTGGGATTTCCACACCCCTCCACTTT; cdr3_aa: CASSTRGISTPLHF
clone_size: .; j_call: TRBJ2-5; d_call: TRBD1; v_call: TRBV6-5; cdr3_nt: TGTGCCAGCAGTTTTGACAGGGGCGGAGAGACCCAGTACTTC; cdr3_aa: CASSFDRGGETQYF
clone_size: few; j_call: TRBJ2-5; d_call: TRBD1; v_call: TRBV5-1; cdr3_nt: TGCGCCAGCAGCTGGGGTGAGAGGACAGGGGGCGGAGAGACCCAGTACTTC; cdr3_aa: CASSWGERTGGGETQYF
clone_size: .; j_call: TRBJ1-2; d_call: .; v_call: TRBV11-2; cdr3_nt: TGTGCCAGCAGCCGCGGACCAGAGTTAACCTTC; cdr3_aa: CASSRGPELTF
clone_size: .; j_call: TRBJ1-1; d_call: .; v_call: TRBV12-3/TRBV12-4; cdr3_nt: TGTGCCAGCAGTTTCGCAGTCAGGGAGGGAAACACTGAAGCTTTCTTT; cdr3_aa: CASSFAVREGNTEAFF
clone_size: .; j_call: TRBJ2-1; d_call: .; v_call: TRBV29-1; cdr3_nt: TGCAGCGTTGAGGTGTCGAGAAACAATGAGCAGTTCTTC; cdr3_aa: CSVEVSRNNEQFF
clone_size: .; j_call: TRBJ1-1; d_call: .; v_call: TRBV30; cdr3_nt: TGTGCCTGGAGTGTCTGGCTGAACACTGAAGCTTTCTTT; cdr3_aa: CAWSVWLNTEAFF
clone_size: few; j_call: TRBJ2-3; d_call: .; v_call: TRBV14; cdr3_nt: TGTGCCAGCAGCCATACAGGGGAGGTAACTGATACGCAGTATTTT; cdr3_aa: CASSHTGEVTDTQYF
clone_size: .; j_call: TRBJ2-2; d_call: .; v_call: TRBV12-3/TRBV12-4; cdr3_nt: TGTGCCAGCAGTCCCTGGGACATTCTACCGAACACCGGGGAGCTGTTTTTT; cdr3_aa: CASSPWDILPNTGELFF
clone_size: many; j_call: TRBJ2-6; d_call: .; v_call: TRBV12-3/TRBV12-4; cdr3_nt: TGTGCCAGCAGTTGGGGGTCTGGGGCCAACGTCCTGACTTTC; cdr3_aa: CASSWGSGANVLTF
clone_size: few; j_call: TRBJ2-7; d_call: .; v_call: TRBV18; cdr3_nt: TGTGCCAGCTCACCTGAGGCAGGACCCTACGAGCAGTACTTC; cdr3_aa: CASSPEAGPYEQYF
clone_size: .; j_call: TRBJ2-3; d_call: .; v_call: TRBV7-7; cdr3_nt: TGTGCTAGCAGCTTAGCGGTCGGGGACACAGATACGCAGTATTTT; cdr3_aa: CASSLAVGDTDTQYF
clone_size: .; j_call: TRBJ2-2; d_call: .; v_call: TRBV11-3; cdr3_nt: TGTGCCAGCAGCCGTCCACCGGGACATATGAACACCGGGGAGCTGTTTTTT; cdr3_aa: CASSRPPGHMNTGELFF
clone_size: few; j_call: TRBJ1-1; d_call: .; v_call: TRBV9; cdr3_nt: TGTGCCAGCAGCGTAGGGCCCGGGGGTATGAACACTGAAGCTTTCTTT; cdr3_aa: CASSVGPGGMNTEAFF
clone_size: .; j_call: TRBJ2-3; d_call: TRBD2; v_call: TRBV7-9; cdr3_nt: TGTGCCAGCAGCCAAACTACGCTTCGGACTAGCGGGGGGTCCCCGCCCCGCACAGATACGCAGTATTTT; cdr3_aa: CASSQTTLRTSGGSPPRTDTQYF
clone_size: few; j_call: TRBJ1-1; d_call: .; v_call: TRBV7-6; cdr3_nt: TGTGCCAGCAGCCCCGGGGGCCGCACTGAAGCTTTCTTT; cdr3_aa: CASSPGGRTEAFF
clone_size: few; j_call: TRBJ1-2; d_call: .; v_call: TRBV25-1; cdr3_nt: TGTGCCAGCAGCGCTGGGAGCTATGGCTACACCTTC; cdr3_aa: CASSAGSYGYTF
clone_size: .; j_call: TRBJ1-1; d_call: .; v_call: TRBV7-6; cdr3_nt: TGTGCCAGCAGCTTACGGCCCACATCAGGGAACACTGAAGCTTTCTTT; cdr3_aa: CASSLRPTSGNTEAFF
clone_size: .; j_call: TRBJ2-2; d_call: TRBD1; v_call: TRBV25-1; cdr3_nt: TGTGCCAGCAGTGAGGGACAGGCTACCACCGGGGAGCTGTTTTTT; cdr3_aa: CASSEGQATTGELFF
clone_size: .; j_call: TRBJ2-2; d_call: TRBD2; v_call: TRBV6-6; cdr3_nt: TGTGCCAGCAGTTCCTGGACTAGCGGGAGAAGGACCGGGGAGCTGTTTTTT; cdr3_aa: CASSSWTSGRRTGELFF
clone_size: .; j_call: TRBJ1-1; d_call: .; v_call: TRBV6-6; cdr3_nt: TGTGCCAGCACTTTAACCGGACGGAACACTGAAGCTTTCTTT; cdr3_aa: CASTLTGRNTEAFF
clone_size: few; j_call: TRBJ2-2; d_call: .; v_call: TRBV5-6; cdr3_nt: TGTGCCAGCAGCTTGGTAGGCGGGAAGGACGGGGAGCTGTTTTTT; cdr3_aa: CASSLVGGKDGELFF